What follows are 3 T cell receptor beta chains derived from one specimen sequenced in a study of blood T cell repertoires in COVID-19. Generated by immunoSEQ multiplex PCR, the TCRdb table keeps only in-frame clones and is missing some. In the table there are under 300,000 clones, about 85% of which are singletons. Sequencing was done on a sample of peripheral blood. These TCRs come from a woman in her fifties or sixties with active or convalescent COVID-19.

The chain joins TRBV28 to TRBJ1-1; TRBD1 matches 7 bases. The CDR3 covers 14 residues. V trimming: 5 bases; J trimming: 5 bases; junction bases outside the gene matches: 8. Germline V CDR1 and CDR2: MDHEN, SYDVKM. DNA for the CDR3: TGTGCCAGCAGTCCCGGACAGGACAAAACTGAAGCTTTCTTT. Protein sequence: CASSPGQDKTEAFF.

V gene TRBV11-3 combines with J gene TRBJ2-5, with a possible D match to TRBD1 (5 bases). There are 15 residues in the CDR3. CDR1 and CDR2 (germline): SGHNT, YENEEA. V shed 4 bases and J shed 0 bases, with 12 bases lying between them. The CDR3 sequence: CASSSSTGYQETQYF. The CDR3 nucleotides read TGTGCCAGCAGCTCCTCTACAGGATACCAAGAGACCCAGTACTTC.

This chain connects TRBV7-8 to TRBJ1-2, with 7 bases lining up with TRBD1. CDR1 is SGHVS and CDR2 is FQNEAQ in the germline V gene. There are 14 residues in the CDR3. V gave up 5 bases and J gave up 6 bases; unmatched junction bases: 9. The CDR3 sequence is CASSVNRGSDGYTF. CDR3 nucleotide sequence: TGTGCCAGCAGCGTAAACAGGGGTTCAGATGGCTACACCTTC. The full variable domain, with the rest looked up from reference TRBV7-8 and TRBJ1-2, is GAGVSQSPRYKVAKRGQDVALRCDPISGHVSLFWYQQALGQGPEFLTYFQNEAQLDKSGLPSDRFFAERPEGSVSTLKIQRTQQEDSAVYLCASSVNRGSDGYTFGSGTRLTVV.